Described below is a single TCR beta chain sequence and its context. Its antigen is unknown. It has no much larger one-base neighbor in the sample; base qualities were not kept. This specimen belongs to a study of CD8+ T cells in alopecia areata (dated by TCRdb to 2016 to 2019). In the study overall: The treated patients, all with moderate-to-severe alopecia areata, were enrolled in an open-label pilot trial of oral tofacitinib given at 5 to 10 mg twice daily. Tofacitinib was administered for 6 to 18 months, and 6 months of follow-up off drug were then conducted to assess delayed response and recurrence. Scalp clonality was compared across normal scalp (n=4), patchy alopecia areata scalp (n=8), and alopecia totalis/universalis scalp (n=8). Patients on tofacitinib were biopsied at baseline and after 4 and 24 weeks of treatment, and several of the patients also had a later scalp biopsy. RNA came from the PAXgene miRNA kit for fixed scalp, the miRNeasy kit for PBMCs, and the RNeasy kit for mouse skin. Disease severity in treated patients was measured with the SALT score, which quantifies the percentage of affected scalp surface area. High-throughput TCRbeta sequencing was used to examine T cell clonal expansion in alopecia areata in both the C3H/HeJ mouse model and human patients. Scalp tissue and sorted CD4+ and CD8+ peripheral blood T cells from patchy and totalis/universalis alopecia areata patients and from healthy controls were covered by human TCRbeta sequencing. immunoSEQ multiplex PCR using 35 Vbeta forward primers and 13 Jbeta reverse primers was used to amplify TCRbeta CDR3 regions.

General study outcomes and caveats: Many expanded lesional clones were found to persist in scalp and blood during tofacitinib treatment, and relapse after treatment cessation may be partly explained by this persistence. Compared with normal scalp, lesional scalp, particularly in alopecia totalis/universalis, had higher clonality and more expanded CD8+ clones, which suggests antigenic drive. Scalp clonality and the number of expanded CD8+ clones among the top 100 scalp clones were significantly decreased by tofacitinib. Shared TCR sequences between patients were less evident than in mice, which may be partly attributable to HLA diversity in the patient population. Unlike mouse skin, which is dominated by gammadelta T cells, normal human skin has resident alphabeta T cells that are also sequenced, and this complicates analysis of the scalp TCR repertoire. Because the treated cohort was small and included a single nonresponder, larger studies are needed to assess links between baseline CD8+ expansion and response.

The method was the immunoSEQ multiplex PCR assay. To provide template for TCR sequencing, every sample had RNA extracted and reverse transcribed into cDNA. SuperScript III was used for first-strand cDNA synthesis, primed with a 2:1 mix of oligo-dT and random hexamers. A synthetic immune receptor repertoire was used to assess amplification bias, and residual bias was removed computationally. As for the original processing: After raw reads were preprocessed to remove errors, the CDR3 was defined following IMGT conventions as running from the conserved cysteine to phenylalanine. To get clonality, Shannon entropy was normalized by log2 of the number of productive unique TCRs and the result was subtracted from 1. Scalp TCRbeta sequences were cross-referenced with sorted blood CD4 and CD8 repertoires so that the CD4 or CD8 identity of scalp clones could be inferred. As stored in TCRdb, this immuneACCESS dataset retains in-frame rearrangements with V and J assigned. A fraction of the clones does not appear; measured against another copy, unresolved V genes explain less than half of the discrepancy, and the remainder lacks a known reason. V and J calls and clone size are copied from that table; D and trimming were computed from the DNA. The sample profile shows approximately 280,000 clones; 58% of them were found once. The ten largest clones capture approximately 2% of the sample.

The meaning of the sample's time point label: around 24 weeks on oral tofacitinib. The treatment or condition label, as the study defines it: oral pan-JAK inhibitor, 5-10 mg twice daily. Lesional scalp punch biopsies and peripheral blood were obtained from alopecia areata patients. PBMCs were separated by density centrifugation and stained for CD3, CD4 and CD8, after which CD4+ and CD8+ T cells were sorted on a FACSAria. The sequenced sample was CD4+ T cells sorted from blood, obtained at week 24, from a patient treated with tofacitinib. The sequence came from a human donor with alopecia areata.

The DNA reads as follows: TGCGCCAGCAGCTTGGTTCCCCCTACCGGGGAGCTGTTTTTT. The encoded protein is CASSLVPPTGELFF. The sequence joins TRBV5-1 to TRBJ2-2, with the D gene call left open. CDR1 SGHRS and CDR2 YFSETQ were looked up in the germline V gene. The CDR3 goes from the cysteine to the phenylalanine over 14 residues. The read is trimmed to its CDR3 DNA, 42 bases read in frame from base 1. Trimming costs V 0 bases and J 5 bases, and their ends lie 8 bases apart.